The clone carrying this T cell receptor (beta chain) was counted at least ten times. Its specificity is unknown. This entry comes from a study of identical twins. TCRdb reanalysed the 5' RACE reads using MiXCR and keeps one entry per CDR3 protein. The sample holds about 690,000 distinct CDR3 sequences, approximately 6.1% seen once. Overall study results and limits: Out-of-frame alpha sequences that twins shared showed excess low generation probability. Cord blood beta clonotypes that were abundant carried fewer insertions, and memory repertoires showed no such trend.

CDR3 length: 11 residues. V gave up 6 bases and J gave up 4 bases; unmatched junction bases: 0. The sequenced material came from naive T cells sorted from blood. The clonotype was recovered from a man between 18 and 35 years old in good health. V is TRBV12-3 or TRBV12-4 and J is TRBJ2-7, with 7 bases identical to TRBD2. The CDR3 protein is CASSGGYEQYV. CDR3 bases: TGTGCCAGCAGCGGGGGGTACGAGCAGTACGTC.